These 13 T cell receptor beta chains originate from one sample sequenced in a study of blood T cell repertoires in COVID-19. Clones were sequenced by immunoSEQ multiplex PCR, and TCRdb holds only the in-frame ones, with some missing. Here the sample spans 150,000 to 200,000 clones, roughly 80% being singletons. Sample: PBMCs or T cells enriched from blood (not recorded which). The receptors here all came from a man aged 50-60 years who had recovered from COVID-19.

The chain uses TRBV7-6 and TRBJ2-6, with 7 bases fitting TRBD1. J was trimmed by 3 bases and V by 3 bases; bases with no gene match: 8. The CDR3 consists of 17 residues. From germline, CDR1 is SGHVS and CDR2 FNYEAQ. CDR3 region: CASSLVHRGGGANVLTF. The CDR3 DNA is TGTGCCAGCAGCTTGGTGCACAGGGGCGGTGGGGCCAACGTCCTGACTTTC.

J is TRBJ1-4 and V is TRBV2, with D possibly matching TRBD1 (5 bases). Between the trimmed V and J ends, which lost 8 bases and 6 bases, there was a span of 19 bases. Germline V lookup: CDR1 SNHLY, CDR2 FYNNEI. This CDR3 is 15 amino acids long. For the CDR3, the DNA is TGTGCCAGCCGGGGGAGCCGGCTTGACTATGAAAAACTGTTTTTT. This codes for CASRGSRLDYEKLFF.

This rearrangement joins TRBV3-1 (or the pseudogene TRBV3-2) to TRBJ2-1, with TRBD2 matching over 9 bases. The V gene end was trimmed by 5 bases and the J gene end by 4 bases; junction bases not matched to a gene: 3. This CDR3 spans 14 amino acids. Germline CDR1 is LGHDT and CDR2 is YNNKEL (reference sequence). CDR3 in DNA: TGTGCCAGCAGCTTAGCGGGAGTTTACAATGAGCAGTTCTTC. Residues: CASSLAGVYNEQFF.

The rearrangement joins TRBV28 to TRBJ2-1; 9 bases agree with TRBD2. The ends lost 3 bases at V and 6 bases at J; junction bases unmatched: 6. Germline lookup yields CDR1 MDHEN and CDR2 SYDVKM. The CDR3 runs to 15 residues. The CDR3 DNA follows: TGTGCCAGCAGTTTGGAGCGGGGGGTACGCAATGAGCAGTTCTTC. The encoded protein is CASSLERGVRNEQFF.

This rearrangement joins TRBV24-1 to TRBJ2-1, with 9 bases aligning to TRBD2. This CDR3 region has 15 residues. The junction had 4 bases not matched to a gene; V was cut back by 4 bases and J by 4 bases. Germline CDR1 and CDR2: KGHDR and SFDVKD. In DNA, the CDR3 is TGTGCCACCAGTGAGAGGAGCGGGGGGTACAATGAGCAGTTCTTC. Protein: CATSERSGGYNEQFF.

The chain employs TRBV11-2 and TRBJ2-1; a weak D match, TRBD1 (5 bases). The CDR3 length is 16 residues. The germline V gene has CDR1 SGHAT and CDR2 FQNNGV. Trimming took off 3 bases at V and 7 bases at J, with 19 bases between the two ends. CDR3 residues: CASSFYLSGNKNEQFF. DNA of the CDR3: TGTGCCAGCAGCTTCTACTTATCAGGGAACAAAAATGAGCAGTTCTTC.

The CDR3 sequence: CASSQTNYGYTF. CDR3 nucleotide sequence: TGTGCCAGCAGTCAGACTAACTATGGCTACACCTTC. The rearrangement links TRBV6-5 to TRBJ1-2; D is uncertain. The CDR3 has 12 amino acids. V was shortened by 5 bases and J by 0 bases, with 4 bases between the two germline ends. Germline CDR1 reads MNHEY; CDR2 reads SVGAGI.

A few counts support this clone. The chain employs TRBV12-3 or TRBV12-4 and TRBJ1-5, with D unclear. The CDR3 has 12 amino acids. V dropped 3 bases and J dropped 5 bases, with 5 bases sitting between them. CDR3 sequence (DNA): TGTGCCAGCAGTTTTCTTTATCAGCCCCAGCATTTT. Encoded protein: CASSFLYQPQHF.

The chain carries TRBV7-3 and TRBJ2-2; 8 nucleotides line up with TRBD2. CDR1 and CDR2 from the germline V gene are SGHTA and FQGTGA. There are 20 residues in the CDR3. The junction had 20 bases not matched to a gene; V was cut back by 5 bases and J by 3 bases. In DNA form, the CDR3 reads TGTGCCAGCAGCGGAGCCATTCTCTCCAGCGGGCGGGGGGACACCGGGGAGCTGTTTTTT. Residues: CASSGAILSSGRGDTGELFF.

The chain joins TRBV18 to TRBJ2-7; 10 positions agree with TRBD1. Germline V lookup: CDR1 KGHSH, CDR2 LQKENI. The CDR3 is made up of 15 amino acids. Trimming at V came to 4 bases and at J to 5 bases, leaving 8 bases not matched to a gene. The DNA for the CDR3 is TGTGCCAGCTCACGACCGGGACAGGGGTATCACGAGCAGTACTTC. It is translated as CASSRPGQGYHEQYF.

The V gene is TRBV19, the J gene TRBJ1-5; possibly TRBD1 for D (5 bases). The germline V gene encodes CDR1 LNHDA and CDR2 SQIVND (reference sequence). The CDR3 sequence is 15 residues long. Trimming took 6 bases from V and 7 from J, leaving 19 bases between them. CDR3 coding DNA: TGTGCCAGTAGCCTACCTCGGGGGAATGAACAGCCCCAGCATTTT. Amino acid sequence: CASSLPRGNEQPQHF.

The chain joins TRBV10-3 to TRBJ1-1; tentative D call: TRBD1 (5 bases). The CDR3 has 15 residues. Germline loops: CDR1 ENHRY, CDR2 SYGVKD. Trimming shortened V by 6 bases and J by 2 bases, and 16 bases separated the two germline ends. In DNA form, the CDR3 reads TGTGCCATCAGCTATAAGGACACCGGCAACACTGAAGCTTTCTTT. It encodes CAISYKDTGNTEAFF.

This chain joins TRBV10-3 and TRBJ1-5; D may be TRBD1 (5 bases). Germline CDR1 reads ENHRY; CDR2 reads SYGVKD. This CDR3 has 15 amino acids. V lost 3 bases, J lost 1 base, and 10 bases lay in between. The CDR3 protein is CAISDAGPSNQPQHF. The CDR3, as DNA: TGTGCCATCAGTGATGCGGGGCCCAGCAATCAGCCCCAGCATTTT.